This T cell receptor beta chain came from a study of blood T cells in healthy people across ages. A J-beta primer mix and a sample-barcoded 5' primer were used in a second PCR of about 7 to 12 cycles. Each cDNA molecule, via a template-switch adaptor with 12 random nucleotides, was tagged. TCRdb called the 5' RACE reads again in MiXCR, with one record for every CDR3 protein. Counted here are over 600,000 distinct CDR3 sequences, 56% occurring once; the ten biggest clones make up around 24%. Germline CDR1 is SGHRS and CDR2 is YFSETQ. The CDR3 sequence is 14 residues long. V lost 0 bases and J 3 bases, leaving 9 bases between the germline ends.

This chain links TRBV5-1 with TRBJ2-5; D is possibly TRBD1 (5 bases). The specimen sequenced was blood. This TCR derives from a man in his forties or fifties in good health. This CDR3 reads CASSLVVGEETQYF. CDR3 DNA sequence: TGCGCCAGCAGCTTGGTGGTAGGGGAAGAGACCCAGTACTTC.